The TCR beta chain under discussion was sequenced for a study of blood T cell repertoires in COVID-19. The wider study: Spain, Italy and the United States supplied samples that represented acute and convalescent COVID-19. Sources were T cells, B-cell-depleted T cells, or PBMCs; the material itself was cDNA or gDNA.

Per the original methods: Estimates of nucleated cell counts were drawn from the amplification of reference gene primers. Assay used: immunoSEQ multiplex PCR; TCRdb lists only in-frame clones, some missing. From that table come the V and J calls and clone size; the DNA was used to work out D and trimming. The profile shows roughly 300,000 clones, 88% of them singletons. Regarding this clone: Germline is not matched at one junction end, which may reflect a read error.

The V gene's germline CDR1 is ENHRY and CDR2 SYGVKD. The CDR3 is made up of 14 amino acids. The receptor comes from a man between 18 and 29 years old with active or convalescent COVID-19. The sample was peripheral blood. The V call is TRBV10-3, the J call TRBJ2-5; TRBD1 is a possible D gene (5 bases). The CDR3, as DNA: TGTGCCATCAGTGAGTCGCCAGGGCAAGGGACCCAGTACTTC. Its protein is CAISESPGQGTQYF.